The entry below describes one T cell receptor beta chain. What it binds is unknown. V was pared by 2 bases and J by 2 bases, with 10 bases between. Per the germline V gene, CDR1 is MNHNS and CDR2 is SASEGT. This CDR3 comprises 15 residues. This entry comes from a study of cytomegalovirus exposure and HLA in healthy donors. Study-wide results and caveats: After further analysis at a later stage, 16,951 TCR beta sequences were associated with HLA alleles at 0.05 false discovery rate. In a later analysis, TCR beta V- and J-gene trimming showed a link to a missense DCLRE1C variant.

Amplification used 60 Vbeta primers and 13 Jbeta primers. The protocol was immunoSEQ multiplex PCR, while the TCRdb copy is restricted to in-frame clones and leaves out a portion. The sample includes over 50,000 clones, about three quarters of them seen just once. The source material was PBMCs. The origin of this receptor is a female donor in good health and CMV-seronegative. The rearrangement links TRBV6-1 to TRBJ2-1; a weak D match, TRBD1 (6 bases). The CDR3 nucleotides read TGTGCCAGCAGTGAATGGGCAGGGGCCTACAATGAGCAGTTCTTC. Translation: CASSEWAGAYNEQFF.